This passage covers 31 T cell receptor beta chains from one sample sequenced in a study of shared clonotypes between healthy human individuals. The repertoire was sequenced with immunoSEQ multiplex PCR; TCRdb's copy has only in-frame clones and lacks some. The top ten hold about 0.34% of the sample, which has about 2.4 million clones, 93% seen once. Sequencing was performed on naive CD4+ T cells from PBMCs. Subset here: CD45RA+ positively selected. The receptors shown here come from a man between 18 and 29 years old in good health. Some clones in this sample may be carry-over from other donors' samples.

The chain employs TRBV2 and TRBJ2-1; 11 nucleotides agree with TRBD2. V was clipped by 8 bases and J by 2 bases; unmatched bases: 8. The CDR3 runs to 16 residues. CDR1 and CDR2 (germline): SNHLY, FYNNEI. CDR3 sequence reads: CASFWTSGPPYNEQFF. The CDR3 DNA sequence: TGTGCCAGCTTCTGGACTAGCGGGCCTCCCTACAATGAGCAGTTCTTC.

This clone was observed a single time. Within the sample, other DNA sequences also encode this same CDR3. This chain joins TRBV10-3 and TRBJ2-5, with D possibly being TRBD1 (7 bases). V lost 3 bases, J lost 5 bases, and 13 bases lay in between. The CDR3 has 14 amino acids. The germline CDR1 and CDR2 sequences are ENHRY and SYGVKD. CDR3 amino acids: CAISDQGGRETQYF. The CDR3 coding sequence is TGTGCCATCAGTGATCAGGGGGGACGGGAGACCCAGTACTTC.

CDR3 in amino acids: CASSSLRDRPGELFF. CDR3 nucleotides: TGTGCCAGCAGCTCTTTAAGGGATCGTCCCGGGGAGCTGTTTTTT. The V call is TRBV7-2, the J call TRBJ2-2; no clear D. V lost 4 bases and J 6 bases, leaving 15 bases between the germline ends. The CDR3 is made up of 15 amino acids. Germline assignment: CDR1 SGHTA and CDR2 FQGNSA.

J is TRBJ2-5 and V is TRBV28; D perhaps matches TRBD2 (5 bases). The length of the CDR3 is 13 residues. Germline V gives CDR1 MDHEN, CDR2 SYDVKM. Deletions cut 3 bases from V and 1 base from J, with 6 bases between. The CDR3 bases are TGTGCCAGCAGTTTCGGACTCCAAGAGACCCAGTACTTC. Protein: CASSFGLQETQYF.

The V call is TRBV28, the J call TRBJ2-7; D assignment may be TRBD1 or TRBD2 (5 bases each). CDR3 length equals 17 residues. Germline V lookup: CDR1 MDHEN, CDR2 SYDVKM. Trimming stripped 5 bases from V and 1 base from J, with 21 bases between. The CDR3 DNA reads TGTGCCAGCAGTCCCTCGACAGACCGGGACCCGTCCTACGAGCAGTACTTC. Protein: CASSPSTDRDPSYEQYF.

The rearrangement links TRBV6-6 to TRBJ2-5, with 8 bases matching TRBD2. V was pared by 6 bases and J by 5 bases, with 2 bases of the junction left unmatched. Germline V gene lookup returns CDR1 MNHNY and CDR2 SVGAGI (reference sequence). This CDR3 has 12 residues. CDR3: CASRGGGETQYF. CDR3 in DNA: TGTGCCAGCAGGGGCGGGGGGGAGACCCAGTACTTC.

The chain has TRBV7-9 and TRBJ2-3, with TRBD2 identical over 9 bases. V was pared by 2 bases and J by 5 bases, with 5 bases of the junction left unmatched. The CDR3 totals 15 residues. Germline values: CDR1 SEHNR, CDR2 FQNEAQ (reference sequence). The CDR3 DNA reads as TGTGCCAGCAGCTTATCCGCGGGAGGGCAAGATACGCAGTATTTT. It codes for CASSLSAGGQDTQYF.

The chain couples TRBV5-1 to TRBJ2-7; D unclear. Germline lookup yields CDR1 SGHRS and CDR2 YFSETQ. This CDR3 contains 14 residues. The V gene lost 3 bases and the J gene lost 0 bases, with 10 bases spanning the gap. CDR3 loop: CASSSRANSYEQYF. In DNA, the CDR3 is TGCGCCAGCAGCTCCCGAGCCAACTCCTACGAGCAGTACTTC.

This chain connects TRBV18 to TRBJ1-4; D unclear. CDR3 length: 15 residues. Between the trimmed V and J ends, which lost 2 bases and 3 bases, there was a span of 10 bases. The germline CDR1 and CDR2 sequences are KGHSH and LQKENI. This CDR3 is CASSPFSEANEKLFF. In DNA, the CDR3 is TGTGCCAGCTCACCATTTTCCGAGGCTAATGAAAAACTGTTTTTT.

V is TRBV5-8 and J is TRBJ2-6, with D unresolved. The V end was cut by 4 bases, the J end by 1 base, with 15 bases between. The CDR3 spans 17 residues. Germline CDR1 reads SGHTS; CDR2 reads YDEGEE. Here the CDR3 reads CASSKDMGRSGANVLTF. The CDR3 bases are TGTGCCAGCAGCAAGGATATGGGCCGTTCTGGGGCCAACGTCCTGACTTTC.

The chain carries TRBV18 and TRBJ2-2; D remains ambiguous. Trimming shortened V by 2 bases and J by 0 bases, and 10 bases separated the two germline ends. Looked up from germline, CDR1 is KGHSH and CDR2 is LQKENI. There are 16 residues in the CDR3. CDR3 DNA: TGTGCCAGCTCACCATGGCAAACGGCGAACACCGGGGAGCTGTTTTTT. Its translation is CASSPWQTANTGELFF.

The CDR3, as DNA: TGTGCCAGCAGCGCACAGGGGGCTCCCTACGAGCAGTACTTC. It yields the protein CASSAQGAPYEQYF. The chain recombines TRBV9 with TRBJ2-7; 9 bases map to TRBD1. From germline, CDR1 is SGDLS and CDR2 YYNGEE. The V gene end was trimmed by 3 bases and the J gene end by 2 bases; junction bases not matched to a gene: 3. The CDR3 has 14 residues.

V is TRBV28 and J is TRBJ2-2, with D unclear. V was clipped by 5 bases and J by 4 bases, with 11 bases between them. The CDR3 totals 14 residues. Germline V lookup: CDR1 MDHEN, CDR2 SYDVKM. CDR3 nucleotides: TGTGCCAGCAGTGCTCTAGACGGCACCGGGGAGCTGTTTTTT. This gives the protein CASSALDGTGELFF.

This clone showed up just once. The rearrangement links TRBV29-1 to TRBJ2-5, with D maybe TRBD2 (6 bases). Germline-derived CDR1 and CDR2 are SQVTM and ANQGSEA. CDR3 length: 13 amino acids. V was trimmed by 8 bases and J by 7 bases, leaving 20 bases between them. The DNA for the CDR3 is TGCAGCCATGTAGCGGCCCGAGTGGGGACCCAGTACTTC. Translated: CSHVAARVGTQYF.

The V call is TRBV5-1, the J call TRBJ2-1; D gene uncertain. Trimming left V 5 bases short and J 6 bases short, with 15 bases between. The CDR3 has 14 residues. Germline CDR1 and CDR2: SGHRS and YFSETQ. CDR3 DNA sequence: TGCGCCAGCAGAGAGACCTCAACCACCAATGAGCAGTTCTTC. Translated, it gives CASRETSTTNEQFF.

The chain couples TRBV5-4 to TRBJ2-2, with a tentative D call TRBD1 (5 bases). Trimming took off 3 bases at V and 0 bases at J, with 12 bases between the two ends. The CDR3 length is 16 residues. From germline, CDR1 is SGHNT and CDR2 YYREEE (reference sequence). CDR3 in amino acids: CASSSKGSPNTGELFF. The CDR3 DNA follows: TGTGCCAGCAGCTCCAAGGGGTCCCCGAACACCGGGGAGCTGTTTTTT.

The count of this clone is one. This chain uses TRBV11-3 with TRBJ2-1, with TRBD2 as a possible D gene (7 bases). Trimming left V 5 bases short and J 10 bases short, with 15 bases between. In germline, CDR1 is SGHNT, CDR2 YENEEA. This CDR3 has 13 amino acids. For the CDR3, the DNA is TGTGCCAGCAGCCTTTCGGGGGGCAGGGAGCAGTTCTTC. This codes for CASSLSGGREQFF. Full variable domain (outside the CDR3, taken from reference TRBV11-3 and TRBJ2-1): EAGVVQSPRYKIIEKKQPVAFWCNPISGHNTLYWYLQNLGQGPELLIRYENEEAVDDSQLPKDRFSAERLKGVDSTLKIQPAELGDSAVYLCASSLSGGREQFFGPGTRLTVL.

The chain is built from TRBV5-4 and TRBJ2-7; TRBD1 matches at 7 bases. This CDR3 contains 14 residues. In germline, CDR1 is SGHNT, CDR2 YYREEE (reference sequence). The trim removed 4 bases at V and 7 bases at J, leaving 11 bases unmatched. CDR3 nucleotides: TGTGCCAGCAGCCCGGCGACAGGGCGGCCTGAGCAGTACTTC. Amino acid sequence: CASSPATGRPEQYF.

CDR3 protein: CASSPKRSDTDTQYF. The CDR3 coding sequence is TGTGCCAGCTCACCAAAGCGGAGTGACACAGATACGCAGTATTTT. The chain is built from TRBV18 and TRBJ2-3, with a tentative D call TRBD2 (5 bases). From germline, CDR1 is KGHSH and CDR2 LQKENI. The CDR3 is 15 residues long. Deletions cut 2 bases from V and 2 bases from J, with 11 bases between. Together with reference TRBV18 and TRBJ2-3, the CDR3 gives the full variable domain: NAGVMQNPRHLVRRRGQEARLRCSPMKGHSHVYWYRQLPEEGLKFMVYLQKENIIDESGMPKERFSAEFPKEGPSILRIQQVVRGDSAAYFCASSPKRSDTDTQYFGPGTRLTVL.

The chain recombines TRBV5-1 with TRBJ2-3; tentative D call: TRBD2 (6 bases). CDR1 and CDR2 from the germline V gene are SGHRS and YFSETQ. CDR3 length equals 14 residues. V dropped 0 bases and J dropped 4 bases, with 9 bases sitting between them. The CDR3 sequence is CASSLAPGADTQYF. The CDR3 DNA reads TGCGCCAGCAGCTTGGCGCCGGGAGCAGATACGCAGTATTTT.

The V call is TRBV6-5, the J call TRBJ1-5; D is uncertain. CDR1 and CDR2 (germline): MNHEY, SVGAGI. The CDR3 has 15 amino acids. Trimming stripped 4 bases from V and 1 base from J, with 11 bases between. The CDR3 region is CASSSPPWSNQPQHF. The CDR3 bases are TGTGCCAGCAGTTCGCCTCCTTGGAGCAATCAGCCCCAGCATTTT.

This rearrangement joins TRBV11-2 to TRBJ2-1, with D possibly matching TRBD1 (5 bases). The CDR3 contains 16 residues. Germline V lookup: CDR1 SGHAT, CDR2 FQNNGV. V shed 6 bases and J shed 0 bases, with 15 bases lying between them. The CDR3 DNA reads as TGTGCCAGCAGAATCGGAAGGGGCGGCTCCTACAATGAGCAGTTCTTC. The encoded protein is CASRIGRGGSYNEQFF. Together with reference TRBV11-2 and TRBJ2-1, the CDR3 gives the full variable domain: EAGVAQSPRYKIIEKRQSVAFWCNPISGHATLYWYQQILGQGPKLLIQFQNNGVVDDSQLPKDRFSAERLKGVDSTLKIQPAKLEDSAVYLCASRIGRGGSYNEQFFGPGTRLTVL.

The V gene is TRBV28, the J gene TRBJ2-7, with D perhaps matching TRBD2 (6 bases). Germline CDR1 MDHEN, CDR2 SYDVKM. The CDR3 totals 16 residues. V lost 6 bases and J 6 bases, leaving 24 bases between the germline ends. CDR3 sequence: CASRAGTPGGRGEQYF. CDR3 sequence (DNA): TGTGCCAGCAGGGCCGGGACTCCCGGCGGAAGAGGCGAGCAGTACTTC.

In this sample, this clone turned up once. The genes are TRBV7-3 and TRBJ2-1; D is perhaps TRBD2 (7 bases). Per the germline V gene, CDR1 is SGHTA and CDR2 is FQGTGA. This CDR3 has 12 residues. V dropped 0 bases and J dropped 13 bases, with 10 bases sitting between them. CDR3: CASSLTAGAQFF. The DNA of the CDR3 is TGTGCCAGCAGCTTAACTGCGGGGGCCCAGTTCTTC.

This clone was found once. The V and J genes are TRBV7-2 and TRBJ1-3; 10 nucleotides match TRBD1. This CDR3 region has 15 residues. The trim removed 6 bases at V and 4 bases at J, leaving 6 bases unmatched. Germline V CDR1 and CDR2: SGHTA, FQGNSA. The CDR3 DNA follows: TGTGCCAGCAGTACCGGGACAGGGGCCGGAAACACCATATATTTT. It translates to CASSTGTGAGNTIYF. Supplemented by reference TRBV7-2 and TRBJ1-3, the full variable domain reads GAGVSQSPSNKVTEKGKDVELRCDPISGHTALYWYRQSLGQGLEFLIYFQGNSAPDKSGLPSDRFSAERTGGSVSTLTIQRTQQEDSAVYLCASSTGTGAGNTIYFGEGSWLTVV.

This clone was seen only once. The J gene is TRBJ2-7, the V gene TRBV27; possible D gene TRBD2, 6 bases. Per the germline V gene, CDR1 is MNHEY and CDR2 is SMNVEV (reference sequence). Trimming shortened V by 2 bases and J by 4 bases, and 18 bases separated the two germline ends. This CDR3 is built from 16 residues. CDR3 in amino acids: CASSLGGSGWSYEQYF. Written as DNA, the CDR3 is TGTGCCAGCAGTTTAGGCGGTAGCGGCTGGAGTTACGAGCAGTACTTC.

This clone was observed a single time. The chain combines TRBV30 with TRBJ2-7; D possibly corresponds to TRBD2 (7 bases). CDR1 and CDR2 from the germline V gene are GTSNPN and SVGIG (reference sequence). This CDR3 spans 13 amino acids. Trimming pared 2 bases from V and 4 bases from J, leaving 12 bases between. The CDR3 spells CAWSRGAKYEQYF. The CDR3 DNA reads TGTGCCTGGAGTCGGGGGGCAAAGTACGAGCAGTACTTC.

The chain links TRBV5-1 to TRBJ1-2, with D possibly matching TRBD1 (5 bases). CDR3 length: 12 residues. CDR1 is SGHRS, CDR2 YFSETQ, per germline. V shed 4 bases and J shed 7 bases, with 11 bases lying between them. CDR3 sequence: CASSPRDSGYTF. CDR3 in DNA: TGCGCCAGCAGCCCCCGGGACTCTGGCTACACCTTC.

The chain couples TRBV5-1 to TRBJ2-5; D perhaps matches TRBD2 (6 bases). V shed 6 bases and J shed 1 base, with 10 bases lying between them. The CDR3 runs to 13 residues. Germline assignment: CDR1 SGHRS and CDR2 YFSETQ. CDR3 region: CASNLGGQETQYF. The CDR3 bases are TGCGCCAGCAACCTGGGGGGCCAAGAGACCCAGTACTTC.

The chain is built from TRBV29-1 and TRBJ1-1, with unresolved D. The CDR3 consists of 13 residues. Trimming removed 5 bases at V and 4 bases at J, with 14 bases between. Germline V gene lookup returns CDR1 SQVTM and CDR2 ANQGSEA. The CDR3 is CSVNPLAGTEAFF. CDR3 sequence (DNA): TGCAGCGTTAACCCCTTAGCTGGCACTGAAGCTTTCTTT.

The gene calls are TRBV7-2 and TRBJ2-5, with TRBD1 matching 8 bases. Germline trimming cut 1 base from V and 5 bases from J; bases unmatched to any gene: 3. The germline gives CDR1 SGHTA, CDR2 FQGNSA. This CDR3 has 14 residues. CDR3 DNA: TGTGCCAGCAGCTTAGGCAGGGGGCTGGAGACCCAGTACTTC. This encodes CASSLGRGLETQYF.